These 16 T cell receptor beta chains originate from one sample sequenced in a study of identical twins. TCRdb independently ran MiXCR on the 5' RACE reads; one entry per CDR3 protein. There are around 100,000 distinct CDR3 sequences in the sample; less than 6.5% occur only once, and over 9.5% lies in the top ten. Input material: memory T cells sorted from blood. The source of these receptors is a woman aged 45 to 65 in good health.

This clonotype was seen repeatedly, ten times or more. The chain employs TRBV7-9 and TRBJ2-5; 10 nucleotides line up with TRBD2. This CDR3 is 15 amino acids long. V lost 4 bases, J lost 2 bases, and 4 bases stayed unmatched. Per the germline V gene, CDR1 is SEHNR and CDR2 is FQNEAQ (reference sequence). CDR3 sequence: CASSSGLAEQETQYF. The CDR3, as DNA: TGTGCCAGCAGCTCTGGACTAGCGGAGCAAGAGACCCAGTACTTC.

In this sample, this clonotype turned up many times. The chain combines TRBV6-5 with TRBJ2-2; D is unresolved. The CDR3 extends over 13 amino acids. The germline gives CDR1 MNHEY, CDR2 SVGAGI. V gave up 2 bases and J gave up 6 bases, with 7 bases separating them. CDR3 coding DNA: TGTGCCAGCAGTTACGGAGAGGCCGGGGAGCTGTTTTTT. Protein sequence: CASSYGEAGELFF.

Ten or more counts support this clonotype. V and J are TRBV18 and TRBJ1-5; no firm D call. Per germline, CDR1 KGHSH and CDR2 LQKENI. V was cut by 2 bases and J by 3 bases, with 8 bases left in between. This CDR3 has 14 amino acids. CDR3 nucleotides: TGTGCCAGCTCACCAGCTGGGTACAATCAGCCCCAGCATTTT. It translates to CASSPAGYNQPQHF.

This clonotype came up many times. The chain is built from TRBV20-1 and TRBJ1-1, with 10 bases lining up with TRBD1. V trimming: 5 bases; J trimming: 7 bases; junction bases outside the gene matches: 16. From germline, CDR1 is DFQATT and CDR2 SNEGSKA (reference sequence). This CDR3 has 16 residues. This CDR3 is CSASYIRDRGRGEAFF. The CDR3 DNA follows: TGCAGTGCTTCCTATATCCGGGACAGGGGACGGGGTGAAGCTTTCTTT.

The chain links TRBV30 to TRBJ1-1, with 12 nucleotides matching TRBD1. With 1 base clipped from V and 6 bases from J, the junction kept 3 bases outside the gene matches. Per germline, CDR1 GTSNPN and CDR2 SVGIG (reference sequence). The CDR3 runs to 14 residues. This chain's CDR3 is CAWSGGQGAAEAFF. The CDR3 DNA follows: TGTGCCTGGAGTGGGGGACAGGGGGCCGCTGAAGCTTTCTTT.

This clonotype showed up many times. The chain has TRBV5-1 and TRBJ2-1; 11 bases are a match to TRBD2. Germline V CDR1 and CDR2: SGHRS, YFSETQ. The CDR3 extends over 15 amino acids. Trimming took 4 bases from V and 7 from J; bases not matched to a gene: 7. The CDR3 sequence is CASSRSGTSGNEQFF. The CDR3 DNA sequence: TGCGCCAGCAGCCGATCCGGGACTAGCGGAAATGAGCAGTTCTTC.

This clonotype has at least ten counts. The chain has TRBV20-1 and TRBJ2-5, with TRBD2 matching 8 bases. The J segment lost 0 bases and the V segment lost 1 base, leaving 1 base of the junction unmatched. The germline V gene has CDR1 DFQATT and CDR2 SNEGSKA (reference sequence). The CDR3 loop spans 14 amino acids. CDR3 loop: CSARAGGYQETQYF. CDR3 in DNA: TGCAGTGCTAGAGCGGGGGGGTACCAAGAGACCCAGTACTTC.

This clonotype appeared a few times. The rearrangement links TRBV20-1 to TRBJ2-5; D might be TRBD1 (5 bases). The V and J ends lost 5 bases and 5 bases respectively, with 15 bases between them. The CDR3 is made up of 13 amino acids. Germline V lookup: CDR1 DFQATT, CDR2 SNEGSKA (reference sequence). CDR3 nucleotide sequence: TGCAGTGCTCTCTTGGGGCCCCGGGAGACCCAGTACTTC. It translates to CSALLGPRETQYF.

The chain carries TRBV5-1 and TRBJ1-3, with D tentatively TRBD1 (5 bases). V lost 2 bases to trimming and J lost 8 bases, with 11 bases between them. CDR1 SGHRS and CDR2 YFSETQ come from the germline V gene. The CDR3 spans 13 residues. This CDR3 is CASSFRVGDTIYF. CDR3 sequence (DNA): TGCGCCAGCAGCTTCAGGGTCGGGGACACCATATATTTT. Using reference TRBV5-1 and TRBJ1-3 for the parts outside the CDR3, the full variable domain is KAGVTQTPRYLIKTRGQQVTLSCSPISGHRSVSWYQQTPGQGLQFLFEYFSETQRNKGNFPGRFSGRQFSNSRSEMNVSTLELGDSALYLCASSFRVGDTIYFGEGSWLTVV.

This clonotype showed up many times. The chain couples TRBV10-2 to TRBJ1-1; tentatively, D is TRBD1 (6 bases). The CDR3 sequence is 13 residues long. From germline, CDR1 is WSHSY and CDR2 SAAADI. Between the trimmed V and J ends, which lost 3 bases and 5 bases, there was a span of 10 bases. CDR3 nucleotides: TGCGCCAGCAGTGATCGCCAGGGGACTGAAGCTTTCTTT. Translated: CASSDRQGTEAFF.

In its sample, this clonotype was seen many times. This chain uses TRBV20-1 with TRBJ2-3; D gene ambiguous. Germline V CDR1 and CDR2: DFQATT, SNEGSKA (reference sequence). V lost 1 base to trimming and J lost 10 bases, with 15 bases between them. The CDR3 is made up of 13 amino acids. Here the CDR3 DNA reads TGCAGTGCTAGAGCGCAGAACATACGATCGCAGTATTTT. Translation: CSARAQNIRSQYF.

The chain employs TRBV12-3 or TRBV12-4 and TRBJ1-1; D is perhaps TRBD1 (5 bases). There are 16 residues in the CDR3. Trimming cost V 1 base and J 0 bases, with 12 bases left between them. The CDR3 here is CASSLDTGTMNTEAFF. The CDR3 DNA is TGTGCCAGCAGTTTAGACACCGGGACGATGAACACTGAAGCTTTCTTT.

Many counts were recorded for this clonotype. The rearrangement joins TRBV4-1 to TRBJ2-1, with 8 bases fitting TRBD2. CDR1 and CDR2 (germline): MGHRA, YSYEKL. V gave up 5 bases and J gave up 3 bases; unmatched junction bases: 6. The CDR3 is 15 amino acids. CDR3 coding DNA: TGCGCCAGCAGCAGAAGCGGGAGTGACTACAATGAGCAGTTCTTC. It encodes CASSRSGSDYNEQFF.

At least ten counts were recorded for this clonotype. This chain's CDR3 is CASSVGGNQETQYF. The CDR3 coding sequence is TGTGCCAGCAGCGTAGGAGGAAACCAAGAGACCCAGTACTTC. The chain has TRBV9 and TRBJ2-5, with D uncertain. The germline V gene encodes CDR1 SGDLS and CDR2 YYNGEE. The CDR3 runs to 14 residues. V gave up 0 bases and J gave up 0 bases, with 6 bases separating them.

This clonotype was recorded at least ten times. V gene TRBV11-1 combines with J gene TRBJ2-7; 8 positions agree with TRBD2. This CDR3 comprises 14 residues. Germline CDR1 reads SGHAT; CDR2 reads FQDESV (reference sequence). V was pared by 3 bases and J by 7 bases, with 8 bases of the junction left unmatched. CDR3 loop: CASSLGTSRGEQYV. The CDR3 bases are TGTGCCAGCAGCTTGGGGACTAGTCGGGGTGAGCAGTACGTC.

At least ten counts were recorded for this clonotype. This rearrangement joins TRBV28 to TRBJ2-7; 11 bases are a match to TRBD1. CDR3 length equals 17 residues. With V trimmed by 4 bases and J by 7 bases, 15 bases remained unmatched. Per the germline V gene, CDR1 is MDHEN and CDR2 is SYDVKM. CDR3 bases: TGTGCCAGCAGTTCATACCCCGGGACAGGGGGTTCGAATGAGCAGTACTTC. Its protein product is CASSSYPGTGGSNEQYF.